This T cell receptor (beta chain) was recovered during a study of T-cell memory formation after mild COVID-19. Study details: Largely donor-specific TCR clusters were found. Regarding the study as a whole: CD4+ contracting clones were found mainly in CM and EM, and CD8+ ones in EMRA. Pre-infection memory harbored some responding clones, suggesting cross-reactive memory joined.

A remark on this clonotype: The antigen is not known.

Germline loops: CDR1 SNHLY, CDR2 FYNNEI. The CDR3 sequence is 13 residues long. V gave up 7 bases and J gave up 6 bases, with 13 bases separating them. Sample barcodes and UMIs were carried by the TCR alpha and TCR beta cDNA libraries that 5'RACE generated with constant-segment primers. TCRdb ran MiXCR on the 5' RACE reads and lists one entry per CDR3 protein. Among 400,000 to 500,000 distinct CDR3 sequences listed, 18% were seen once. The sequence was collected from a man aged 18-30 years who had mild COVID-19 (a few samples of this study predate the infection). Cell type and time point are not known. This sequence joins TRBV2 and TRBJ2-1; maybe TRBD2 (6 bases). The sample comprised PBMCs or a T cell subset sorted from them (not recorded which). Written as DNA, the CDR3 is TGTGCCAGCACCATGGGACTCCTCAATGAGCAGTTCTTC. It translates to CASTMGLLNEQFF. Supplemented by reference TRBV2 and TRBJ2-1, the full variable domain reads EPEVTQTPSHQVTQMGQEVILRCVPISNHLYFYWYRQILGQKVEFLVSFYNNEISEKSEIFDDQFSVERPDGSNFTLKIRSTKLEDSAMYFCASTMGLLNEQFFGPGTRLTVL.